Below are 24 T cell receptor beta chains sequenced from a single sample in a study of T cell responses to AZD1222 COVID-19 vaccine. Data came from immunoSEQ multiplex PCR; TCRdb stores just in-frame clones and leaves some out. The sample lists some 50,000 clones, approximately 86% occurring once. Sequencing was performed on peripheral blood, taken on day 0 of AZD1222 vaccination. The receptors derive from an adult in good health.

The chain is built from TRBV10-3 and TRBJ2-7; 13 bases are shared with TRBD2. Germline trimming cut 10 bases from V and 2 bases from J; bases unmatched to any gene: 5. In germline, CDR1 is ENHRY, CDR2 SYGVKD. This CDR3 region has 14 residues. This chain's CDR3 is CATGGLAGTYEQYF. The CDR3 bases are TGTGCCACGGGGGGACTAGCGGGAACCTACGAGCAGTACTTC.

The gene calls are TRBV5-1 and TRBJ2-3; 12 nucleotides align to TRBD2. The CDR3 loop spans 20 amino acids. Germline V gene lookup returns CDR1 SGHRS and CDR2 YFSETQ. The V and J ends lost 1 base and 2 bases, in that order; junction bases with no gene match: 14. The CDR3 nucleotides are TGCGCCAGCAGCTTGACGTCGACTAGCGGGAGTTTCCGCTACACAGATACGCAGTATTTT. Encoded protein: CASSLTSTSGSFRYTDTQYF. Together with reference TRBV5-1 and TRBJ2-3, the CDR3 gives the full variable domain: KAGVTQTPRYLIKTRGQQVTLSCSPISGHRSVSWYQQTPGQGLQFLFEYFSETQRNKGNFPGRFSGRQFSNSRSEMNVSTLELGDSALYLCASSLTSTSGSFRYTDTQYFGPGTRLTVL.

The genes are TRBV29-1 and TRBJ1-2, with D tentatively TRBD1 (6 bases). The CDR3 runs 14 residues. In germline, CDR1 is SQVTM, CDR2 ANQGSEA. Deletions cut 0 bases from V and 6 bases from J, with 14 bases between. The CDR3 spells CSVEDITGHDGYTF. DNA for the CDR3: TGCAGCGTTGAAGACATCACAGGGCATGATGGCTACACCTTC.

This clone was found once. This chain links TRBV5-1 with TRBJ2-5; TRBD1 matches 8 bases. Germline-derived CDR1 and CDR2 are SGHRS and YFSETQ. J was trimmed by 3 bases and V by 7 bases; bases with no gene match: 8. This CDR3 is 14 amino acids long. CDR3 in amino acids: CASQLPGQEETQYF. CDR3 sequence (DNA): TGCGCCAGCCAATTACCGGGACAGGAAGAGACCCAGTACTTC.

The V call is TRBV28, the J call TRBJ2-7, with D hard to call. V dropped 4 bases and J dropped 3 bases, with 19 bases sitting between them. The germline gives CDR1 MDHEN, CDR2 SYDVKM. This CDR3 region has 16 residues. In DNA, the CDR3 is TGTGCCAGCAGTTACTACCGGGCCGAGAGAAGCTACGAGCAGTACTTC. Translated: CASSYYRAERSYEQYF. Variable domain in full (rest from reference TRBV28 and TRBJ2-7): DVKVTQSSRYLVKRTGEKVFLECVQDMDHENMFWYRQDPGLGLRLIYFSYDVKMKEKGDIPEGYSVSREKKERFSLILESASTNQTSMYLCASSYYRAERSYEQYFGPGTRLTVT.

The chain employs TRBV7-9 and TRBJ2-7, with 8 bases lining up with TRBD1. The germline CDR1 and CDR2 sequences are SEHNR and FQNEAQ (reference sequence). This CDR3 has 12 amino acids. V lost 5 bases to trimming and J lost 6 bases; unmatched junction nucleotides: 3. CDR3 region: CASSGRGREQYF. The CDR3 nucleotides read TGTGCCAGCAGCGGCAGGGGGCGCGAGCAGTACTTC.

The chain couples TRBV4-2 to TRBJ2-1, with D perhaps TRBD2 (5 bases). CDR3 length: 13 amino acids. Trimming stripped 1 base from V and 6 bases from J, with 7 bases between. Germline-derived CDR1 and CDR2 are LGHNA and YNFKEQ. The CDR3 region has the DNA TGTGCCAGCAGCCAAGGGACTTTCAATGAGCAGTTCTTC. As protein: CASSQGTFNEQFF.

This clone was counted only a few times. V is TRBV19 and J is TRBJ2-7; TRBD2 matches 11 bases. V shed 4 bases, J shed 3 bases, and the junction held 2 bases outside the gene matches. CDR1 and CDR2 from the germline V gene are LNHDA and SQIVND (reference sequence). This CDR3 is built from 14 residues. As DNA, the CDR3 is TGTGCCAGTAGTACGCTAGCGGGAGGCTACGAGCAGTACTTC. Residues: CASSTLAGGYEQYF.

CDR3 amino acids: CASSRSGGGWETQYF. The CDR3 DNA follows: TGTGCCAGCAGTAGATCAGGGGGCGGTTGGGAGACCCAGTACTTC. The chain combines TRBV28 with TRBJ2-5, with 8 bases lining up with TRBD1. The germline V gene has CDR1 MDHEN and CDR2 SYDVKM. CDR3 length: 15 amino acids. V was pared by 5 bases and J by 5 bases, with 10 bases of the junction left unmatched.

DNA of the CDR3: TGCGCCAGCAGTCAGGACAGGGGACACACAGATACGCAGTATTTT. It specifies CASSQDRGHTDTQYF. V usage is TRBV5-1 and J usage is TRBJ2-3; TRBD1 agrees at 9 bases. V lost 5 bases and J lost 2; bases outside the gene matches: 6. CDR3 length equals 15 residues. Germline CDR1 and CDR2: SGHRS and YFSETQ. Full variable domain (remainder filled in from reference TRBV5-1 and TRBJ2-3): KAGVTQTPRYLIKTRGQQVTLSCSPISGHRSVSWYQQTPGQGLQFLFEYFSETQRNKGNFPGRFSGRQFSNSRSEMNVSTLELGDSALYLCASSQDRGHTDTQYFGPGTRLTVL.

This clone came up a few times. The chain carries TRBV28 and TRBJ1-2; D may be TRBD1 (6 bases). Trimming shortened V by 5 bases and J by 2 bases, and 15 bases separated the two germline ends. Germline values: CDR1 MDHEN, CDR2 SYDVKM. The CDR3 is 15 residues long. The CDR3 region is CASSIERGQNYGYTF. CDR3 DNA sequence: TGTGCCAGCAGTATCGAGAGGGGACAAAACTATGGCTACACCTTC.

The gene calls are TRBV30 and TRBJ2-7; TRBD1 aligns across 8 bases. Per germline, CDR1 GTSNPN and CDR2 SVGIG (reference sequence). The CDR3 loop spans 13 amino acids. V was pared by 0 bases and J by 2 bases, with 0 bases of the junction left unmatched. Here the CDR3 reads CAWSVDRAYEQYF. Written as DNA, the CDR3 is TGTGCCTGGAGTGTGGACAGGGCCTACGAGCAGTACTTC.

The chain uses TRBV6-5 and TRBJ1-2, with 10 bases identical to TRBD1. CDR1 and CDR2 from the germline V gene are MNHEY and SVGAGI. With 11 bases clipped from V and 3 bases from J, the junction kept 6 bases outside the gene matches. The CDR3 spans 13 residues. CDR3 nucleotides: TGTGCCGTCGGACAGGGGGTTTACTATGGCTACACCTTC. The encoded protein is CAVGQGVYYGYTF.

The rearrangement links TRBV9 to TRBJ2-1; perhaps TRBD2 as D (6 bases). The CDR3 extends over 14 amino acids. V lost 0 bases and J 8 bases, leaving 12 bases between the germline ends. Germline loops: CDR1 SGDLS, CDR2 YYNGEE. CDR3 sequence: CASSVVGGSDEQFF. CDR3 nucleotides: TGTGCCAGCAGCGTAGTTGGGGGGAGCGATGAGCAGTTCTTC.

The rearrangement uses TRBV28 and TRBJ2-3, with TRBD2 matching over 9 bases. CDR3 length: 15 amino acids. The germline V gene has CDR1 MDHEN and CDR2 SYDVKM. V lost 6 bases and J lost 1; bases outside the gene matches: 5. This CDR3 is CASRREGLRTDTQYF. The CDR3 region has the DNA TGTGCCAGCAGGCGGGAGGGACTACGCACAGATACGCAGTATTTT. Full variable domain (remainder filled in from reference TRBV28 and TRBJ2-3): DVKVTQSSRYLVKRTGEKVFLECVQDMDHENMFWYRQDPGLGLRLIYFSYDVKMKEKGDIPEGYSVSREKKERFSLILESASTNQTSMYLCASRREGLRTDTQYFGPGTRLTVL.

This chain joins TRBV9 and TRBJ2-3, with 10 bases fitting TRBD1. CDR3 size: 16 residues. Losses at the gene ends were 4 bases for V and 2 bases for J; bases not matched to a gene: 7. The V gene's germline CDR1 is SGDLS and CDR2 YYNGEE. CDR3 nucleotides: TGTGCCAGCAGCCCTCGGACAGGGGGGGACACAGATACGCAGTATTTT. This codes for CASSPRTGGDTDTQYF.

This clone was seen a handful of times. The chain recombines TRBV9 with TRBJ1-2; D call uncertain. The CDR3 has 14 amino acids. Germline CDR1 is SGDLS and CDR2 is YYNGEE. Trimming stripped 0 bases from V and 2 bases from J, with 8 bases between. The CDR3 here is CASSVAGNNYGYTF. The DNA of the CDR3 is TGTGCCAGCAGCGTAGCTGGGAACAACTATGGCTACACCTTC.

The rearrangement joins TRBV11-3 to TRBJ2-2; 7 nucleotides match TRBD1. The CDR3 is made up of 14 amino acids. V shed 5 bases, J shed 1 base, and the junction held 1 base outside the gene matches. Per germline, CDR1 SGHNT and CDR2 YENEEA. The CDR3 sequence: CASSRDRNTGELFF. As DNA, the CDR3 is TGTGCCAGCAGCCGGGACAGGAACACCGGGGAGCTGTTTTTT.

This chain uses TRBV7-2 with TRBJ1-2; no definite D call. The CDR3 consists of 14 residues. The V gene's germline CDR1 is SGHTA and CDR2 FQGNSA. Between the trimmed V and J ends, which lost 1 base and 8 bases, there was a span of 14 bases. The CDR3 nucleotides read TGTGCCAGCAGCTTAGGGTGGGGTAGTGGCGGCTACACCTTC. It specifies CASSLGWGSGGYTF.

A few counts support this clone. This chain links TRBV28 with TRBJ2-7; D possibly uses TRBD1 or TRBD2 (5 bases each). Trimming left V 2 bases short and J 6 bases short, with 8 bases between. The CDR3 is 12 amino acids. Germline V gives CDR1 MDHEN, CDR2 SYDVKM. The DNA of the CDR3 is TGTGCCAGCAGTTTAGGGACCACCGAGCAGTACTTC. Its translation is CASSLGTTEQYF.

The CDR3 coding sequence is TGTGCCAGCAGCGACGGACAGGGAGACACCGGGGAGCTGTTTTTT. Translation gives CASSDGQGDTGELFF. The V and J genes are TRBV11-3 and TRBJ2-2, with 8 bases lining up with TRBD1. The germline gives CDR1 SGHNT, CDR2 YENEEA. V gave up 5 bases and J gave up 3 bases; unmatched junction bases: 5. CDR3 length: 15 amino acids.

The chain joins TRBV9 to TRBJ1-5; D uncertain. Looked up from germline, CDR1 is SGDLS and CDR2 is YYNGEE. There are 16 residues in the CDR3. V was clipped by 4 bases and J by 0 bases, with 14 bases between them. Here the CDR3 DNA reads TGTGCCAGCAGCCGGACTGGGGATATTAGCAATCAGCCCCAGCATTTT. It is translated as CASSRTGDISNQPQHF.

This clone was detected a few times. The rearrangement links TRBV3-1 (or the pseudogene TRBV3-2) to TRBJ2-5, with a weak D call TRBD2 (6 bases). Looked up from germline, CDR1 is LGHDT and CDR2 is YNNKEL (reference sequence). Deletions cut 0 bases from V and 4 bases from J, with 27 bases between. The CDR3 length is 20 residues. The DNA of the CDR3 is TGTGCCAGCAGCCAAGACTTATCCCCCAGGACTTCGATGGAGGGAGAGACCCAGTACTTC. Encoded protein: CASSQDLSPRTSMEGETQYF.

The V gene is TRBV5-6, the J gene TRBJ2-7; 15 bases agree with TRBD2. There are 14 residues in the CDR3. The germline CDR1 and CDR2 sequences are SGHDT and YYEEEE. With V trimmed by 4 bases and J by 4 bases, 0 bases remained unmatched. The CDR3 reads CASSGLAGGYEQYF. DNA of the CDR3: TGTGCCAGCAGCGGACTAGCGGGAGGGTACGAGCAGTACTTC.